This T cell receptor (beta chain) was captured in a study of blood T cell repertoires in COVID-19. Overall study context: Italy, Spain and the United States were the sources of the convalescent and acute COVID-19 samples. T cells, B-cell-depleted T cells, or PBMCs supplied cDNA or gDNA.

V lost 6 bases and J lost 3, with 23 bases in between. This CDR3 is 17 amino acids long. Germline lookup yields CDR1 KGHDR and CDR2 SFDVKD. Sequenced by immunoSEQ multiplex PCR; TCRdb stores in-frame clones only, minus some. The data hold 60,000 to 80,000 clones, with approximately 85% observed a single time. Source material: peripheral blood. The rearrangement uses TRBV24-1 and TRBJ2-7; D is perhaps TRBD1 (6 bases). This clonotype was obtained from a man aged 50 to 60 with acute or convalescent COVID-19. The CDR3 reads CATSPGFLQGTYYEQYF. CDR3 DNA sequence: TGTGCCACCAGTCCGGGATTTCTACAGGGCACATACTACGAGCAGTACTTC.